This T cell receptor (beta chain) was identified during a study of blood T cell repertoires in COVID-19. Study-level information: T cells, B-cell-depleted T cells, or PBMCs provided the cDNA or gDNA that served as material.

Germline V gene sequence: CDR1 SGHTA, CDR2 FQGNSA. The CDR3 runs to 14 residues. Losses at the gene ends were 5 bases for V and 8 bases for J; bases not matched to a gene: 3. Authors' data handling: Using reference gene primer amplification, nucleated cell counts were estimated. Sequenced by immunoSEQ multiplex PCR; TCRdb stores in-frame clones only, minus some. The V and J calls and clone size were taken over from that table, and D and trimming were inferred from the DNA. The table includes 95,000 to 150,000 clones, roughly 72% detected once. The rearrangement uses TRBV7-2 and TRBJ2-1; TRBD2 agrees at 13 bases. This clonotype was obtained from a man older than 75 with COVID-19, enrolled during active disease. Sequencing was carried out using peripheral blood. For the CDR3, the DNA is TGTGCCAGCAGCCGGACTAGCGGGAGCTATGAGCAGTTCTTC. Translating it yields CASSRTSGSYEQFF.